This T cell receptor beta chain was captured in a study of blood T cell repertoires in COVID-19. Study context: Sites across the United States, Italy and Spain contributed samples from acute and convalescent COVID-19. Nucleic acid was either cDNA or gDNA, and it came from T cells, B-cell-depleted T cells, or PBMCs.

Study processing details: Estimated nucleated cell counts came from reference gene primer amplification. Here immunoSEQ multiplex PCR was the method, and the copy in TCRdb shows in-frame clones only, minus some. D and trimming were read from the DNA, whereas the V and J calls and clone size are those reported in that table. The sample lists about 250,000 clones, about 89% occurring once. The source material was peripheral blood. The clonotype originates from a woman aged 55-75 years who had recovered from COVID-19.

CDR3 coding DNA: TGTGCCAGCAGCCAAGAGCCCCGGCCCCCAGGAGGAAACATTCAGTACTTC. This codes for CASSQEPRPPGGNIQYF. The chain uses TRBV3-1 (or the pseudogene TRBV3-2) and TRBJ2-4; D is perhaps TRBD2 (5 bases). Trimming pared 0 bases from V and 6 bases from J, leaving 18 bases between. Germline V CDR1 and CDR2: LGHDT, YNNKEL (reference sequence). The CDR3 totals 17 residues.